A selection of T cell receptor beta chains follows, all from one sample in a study of T cell repertoires in cytomegalovirus infection. TCRdb re-called the reads through MiXCR, storing one row per CDR3 protein. Among around 900,000 distinct CDR3 sequences listed, 25% to 40% were seen once. No antigens are known for them. Sample: cultured CD8+ T cells from PBMCs, taken from culture after CMV antigen stimulation. Every receptor here comes from a human donor in good health (CMV status not recorded). Some clones in this sample may be carry-over from other donors' samples. Both conserved end residues are part of each CDR3. The D gene is left open where the match is weak. Size is omitted from some rows. Given values are once, few, many or a class for expanded clones.

-	TRBV27	-	TRBJ2-7	CASSLTGAAYEQYF	TGTGCCAGCAGCCTGACAGGCGCCGCCTACGAGCAGTACTTC
few	TRBV6-4	-	TRBJ2-2	CASTRPGDRTGELFF	TGTGCCAGCACCCGCCCTGGGGATCGTACCGGGGAGCTGTTTTTT
-	TRBV28	TRBD2	TRBJ2-3	CASRGRLSGGALADTQYF	TGTGCCAGCAGGGGGAGGCTTAGCGGGGGGGCCTTAGCAGATACGCAGTATTTT
-	TRBV7-6	TRBD2	TRBJ2-1	CASSLAGRDNEQFF	TGTGCTAGCAGCTTAGCGGGGCGGGACAATGAGCAGTTCTTC
many	TRBV28	-	TRBJ2-1	CASSLLSHSGQAFEQFF	TGTGCCAGCAGTTTATTATCTCACAGTGGGCAGGCCTTTGAGCAGTTCTTC
-	TRBV7-9	-	TRBJ2-1	CASTGGQGEQFF	TGTGCCAGCACGGGCGGCCAGGGTGAGCAGTTCTTC
-	TRBV7-9	-	TRBJ2-1	CASSSPEWVSSEQFF	TGTGCCAGCAGCTCCCCTGAGTGGGTAAGCTCTGAGCAGTTCTTC
-	TRBV2	-	TRBJ2-4	CASSEGIQYF	TGTGCCAGCAGTGAGGGGATTCAGTACTTC
many	TRBV7-6	-	TRBJ2-2	CASSFLTGELFF	TGTGCCAGCAGTTTCCTCACCGGGGAGCTGTTTTTT
many	TRBV6-2/TRBV6-3	TRBD1	TRBJ1-5	CASSYSRDRNQPQHF	TGTGCCAGCAGTTACTCTCGGGACAGAAATCAGCCCCAGCATTTT
-	TRBV7-8	-	TRBJ1-5	CASSLEVGGSQPQHF	TGTGCCAGCAGCTTAGAAGTGGGGGGATCTCAGCCCCAGCATTTT
many	TRBV6-2/TRBV6-3	-	TRBJ1-5	CASSSTGEGNQPQHF	TGTGCCAGCAGCTCGACAGGTGAGGGCAATCAGCCCCAGCATTTT
-	TRBV20-1	-	TRBJ2-7	CSALTGQIDGQQYF	TGCAGTGCTTTGACAGGCCAAATCGATGGGCAGCAGTACTTC
many	TRBV4-1	TRBD1	TRBJ1-2	CASSPHGQGGYGYTF	TGCGCCAGCAGCCCACACGGACAGGGAGGCTATGGCTACACCTTC
many	TRBV19	TRBD1	TRBJ1-5	CASTYRQGTNQPQHF	TGTGCCAGTACTTATAGACAGGGGACTAATCAGCCCCAGCATTTT
-	TRBV12-3/TRBV12-4	-	TRBJ1-2	CASTPVLGASGYTF	TGTGCCAGCACCCCTGTCCTGGGGGCTAGTGGCTACACCTTC
few	TRBV27	-	TRBJ1-1	CASSLWGRTEAFF	TGTGCCAGCAGTTTATGGGGGCGCACTGAAGCTTTCTTT